This is a list of T cell receptor beta chains from one sample in a study of T cell responses to AZD1222 COVID-19 vaccine. TCRdb's table, derived via immunoSEQ multiplex PCR, lists solely in-frame clones and lacks some. The sample holds 150,000 to 200,000 clones, around 91% seen once. The sequenced sample was peripheral blood, obtained 28 days after the second AZD1222 dose. Receptors originate from an adult who received the AZD1222 COVID-19 vaccine. Both conserved end residues are part of each CDR3. Fields, in order: D gene, V gene, J gene, clone size, CDR3 DNA, CDR3 protein. A D gene is named only where the DNA matches it firmly. Only some rows state a clone size, as once, few, many or a class for expanded clones.

>-|TRBV28|TRBJ1-5|-
TGTGCCAGCAGTTCCCCCCAGCAGCCCCAGCATTTT
CASSSPQQPQHF
>-|TRBV4-2|TRBJ1-2|-
TGTGCCAGCAGCCTTTCTGTTACAGGGTTTAATGGCTACACCTTC
CASSLSVTGFNGYTF
>TRBD1|TRBV30|TRBJ1-1|-
TGTGCCTGGAGTGGGACAGGGTACACTGAAGCTTTCTTT
CAWSGTGYTEAFF
>TRBD2|TRBV6-5|TRBJ2-1|-
TGTGCCAGCAGTTACTCGAGTCTAGCGGGCTACAATGAGCAGTTCTTC
CASSYSSLAGYNEQFF
>-|TRBV10-3|TRBJ1-5|-
TGTGCCATCAGTGAGTCGGGCAGTCATCAGCCCCAGCATTTT
CAISESGSHQPQHF
>-|TRBV7-2|TRBJ2-5|few
TGTGCCAGCAGCCCCGGTGGGGGCCAAGAGACCCAGTACTTC
CASSPGGGQETQYF
>TRBD1|TRBV5-1|TRBJ1-4|-
TGCGCCAGCCAGGGGGCGGCTAATGAAAAACTGTTTTTT
CASQGAANEKLFF
>-|TRBV7-2|TRBJ2-7|-
TGTGCCAGCAGCCTCCCCCCAGTCGCCGAGCAGTACTTC
CASSLPPVAEQYF
>-|TRBV5-5|TRBJ1-6|few
TGTGCCAGCAGGGGACCGGTTAATTCACCCCTCCACTTT
CASRGPVNSPLHF
>-|TRBV4-1|TRBJ2-7|few
TGCGCCAGCGCACGAGTTGACATGGGCTTTCACTACGAGCAGTACTTC
CASARVDMGFHYEQYF
>-|TRBV18|TRBJ2-7|once
TGTGCCAGCTCATCTTACCCTTACTACGAGCAGTACTTC
CASSSYPYYEQYF
>-|TRBV18|TRBJ1-3|-
TGTGCCAGCTCAGCGACAGGCCGAAACACCATATATTTT
CASSATGRNTIYF
>-|TRBV19|TRBJ1-2|-
TGTGCCAGTACCGGGGACTCCTATGGCTACACCTTC
CASTGDSYGYTF
>-|TRBV4-2|TRBJ1-5|-
TGTGCCAGCAGCCACCTGACAGGAGATCAGCCCCAGCATTTT
CASSHLTGDQPQHF
>-|TRBV5-1|TRBJ2-2|-
TGCGCCAGCAGCTTGGACGTTCGGAACACCGGGGAGCTGTTTTTT
CASSLDVRNTGELFF
>-|TRBV12-3/TRBV12-4|TRBJ2-7|-
TGTGCCAGCAGTTTCCGGGGCGAGCAGTACTTC
CASSFRGEQYF
>TRBD1|TRBV27|TRBJ1-2|-
TGTGCCAGCAGTAGGACAGGCGGAGCTAACTATGGCTACACCTTC
CASSRTGGANYGYTF
>-|TRBV2|TRBJ1-2|-
TGTGCCAGCAGTGGACAGATCCAATTTAATGGCTACACCTTC
CASSGQIQFNGYTF
>-|TRBV7-9|TRBJ2-1|few
TGTGCCAGCCCCCCCTTGGCAGTCAATGAGCAGTTCTTC
CASPPLAVNEQFF
>-|TRBV30|TRBJ1-5|-
TGTGCCTGGAGTGTACGGAGGAGGCGCCAGCATTTT
CAWSVRRRRQHF
>-|TRBV28|TRBJ2-7|-
TGTGCCAGCAGTTCAGGAAGCTACGAGCAGTACTTC
CASSSGSYEQYF
>-|TRBV19|TRBJ2-1|-
TGTGCCTCTAGGGCGCCAGAGAACAATGAGCAGTTCTTC
CASRAPENNEQFF